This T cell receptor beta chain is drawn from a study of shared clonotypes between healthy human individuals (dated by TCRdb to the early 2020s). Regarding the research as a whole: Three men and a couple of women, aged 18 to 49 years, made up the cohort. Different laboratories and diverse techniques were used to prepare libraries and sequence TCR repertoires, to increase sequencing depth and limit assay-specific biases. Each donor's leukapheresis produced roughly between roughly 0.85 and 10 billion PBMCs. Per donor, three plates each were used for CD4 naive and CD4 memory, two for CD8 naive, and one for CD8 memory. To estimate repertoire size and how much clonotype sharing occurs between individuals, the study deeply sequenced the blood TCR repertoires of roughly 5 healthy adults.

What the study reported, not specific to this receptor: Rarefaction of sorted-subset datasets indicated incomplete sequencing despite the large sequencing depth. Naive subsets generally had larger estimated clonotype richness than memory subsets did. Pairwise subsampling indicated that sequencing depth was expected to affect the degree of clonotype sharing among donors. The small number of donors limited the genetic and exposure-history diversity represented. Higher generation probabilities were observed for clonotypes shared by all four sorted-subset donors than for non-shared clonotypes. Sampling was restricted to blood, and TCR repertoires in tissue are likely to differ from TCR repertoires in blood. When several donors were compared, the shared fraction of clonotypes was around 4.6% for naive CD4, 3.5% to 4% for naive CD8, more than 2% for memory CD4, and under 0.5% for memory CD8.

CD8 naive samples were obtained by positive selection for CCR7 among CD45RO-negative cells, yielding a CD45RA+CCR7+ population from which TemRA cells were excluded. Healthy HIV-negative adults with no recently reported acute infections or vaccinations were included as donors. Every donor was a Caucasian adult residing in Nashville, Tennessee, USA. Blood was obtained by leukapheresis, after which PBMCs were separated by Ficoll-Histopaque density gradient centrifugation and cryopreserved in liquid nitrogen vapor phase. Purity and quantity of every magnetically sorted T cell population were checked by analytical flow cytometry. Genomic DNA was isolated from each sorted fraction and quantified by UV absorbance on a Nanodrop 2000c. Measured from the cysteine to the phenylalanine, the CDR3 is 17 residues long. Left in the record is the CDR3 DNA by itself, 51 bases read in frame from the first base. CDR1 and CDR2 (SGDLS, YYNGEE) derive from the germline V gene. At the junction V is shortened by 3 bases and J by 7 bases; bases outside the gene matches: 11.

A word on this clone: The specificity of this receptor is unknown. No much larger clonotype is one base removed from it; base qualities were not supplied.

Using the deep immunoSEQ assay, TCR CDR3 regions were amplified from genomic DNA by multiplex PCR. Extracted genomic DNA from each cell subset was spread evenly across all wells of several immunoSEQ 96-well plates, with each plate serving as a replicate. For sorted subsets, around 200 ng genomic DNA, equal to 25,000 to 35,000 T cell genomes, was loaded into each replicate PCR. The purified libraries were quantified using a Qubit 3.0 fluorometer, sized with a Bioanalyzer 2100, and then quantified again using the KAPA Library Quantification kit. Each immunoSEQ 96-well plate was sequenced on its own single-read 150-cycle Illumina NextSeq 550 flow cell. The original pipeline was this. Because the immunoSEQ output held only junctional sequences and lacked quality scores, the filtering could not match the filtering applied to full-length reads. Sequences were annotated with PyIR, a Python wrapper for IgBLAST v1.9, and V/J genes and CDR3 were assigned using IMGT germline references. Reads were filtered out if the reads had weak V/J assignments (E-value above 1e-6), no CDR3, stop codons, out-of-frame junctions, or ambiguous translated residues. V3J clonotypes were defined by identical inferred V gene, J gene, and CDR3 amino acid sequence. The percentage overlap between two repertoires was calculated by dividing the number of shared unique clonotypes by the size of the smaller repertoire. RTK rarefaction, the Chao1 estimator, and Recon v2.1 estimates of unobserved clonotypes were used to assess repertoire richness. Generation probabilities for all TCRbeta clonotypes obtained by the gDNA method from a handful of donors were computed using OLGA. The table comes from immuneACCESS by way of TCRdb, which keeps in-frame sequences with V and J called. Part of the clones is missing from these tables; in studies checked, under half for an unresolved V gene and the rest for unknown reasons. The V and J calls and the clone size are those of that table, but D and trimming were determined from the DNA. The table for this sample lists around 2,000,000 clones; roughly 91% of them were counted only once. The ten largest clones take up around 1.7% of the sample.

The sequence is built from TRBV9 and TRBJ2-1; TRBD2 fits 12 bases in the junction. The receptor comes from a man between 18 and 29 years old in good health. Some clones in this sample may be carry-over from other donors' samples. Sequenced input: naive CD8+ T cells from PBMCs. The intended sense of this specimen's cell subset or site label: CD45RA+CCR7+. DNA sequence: TGTGCCAGCAGCGCTCCGGGACTAGCGGGCAACAGGAATGAGCAGTTCTTC. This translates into CASSAPGLAGNRNEQFF.